A selection of T cell receptor beta chains follows, all from one sample in a study of T cell changes during pregnancy in multiple sclerosis. Using immunoSEQ multiplex PCR, the repertoire was profiled, and TCRdb retains in-frame clones only, with some absent. The repertoire consists of more than 55,000 clones, with approximately 89% occurring once and the leading ten covering almost 1.5%. The sequences come from peripheral blood, collected in the second trimester of pregnancy. These receptors originate from a female donor with multiple sclerosis, enrolled in a pregnancy study. The CDR3 runs from the conserved cysteine through the conserved F or W. A D gene is named only where the DNA matches it firmly. Rows may omit the clone size; those that give it use once, few, many or a size class.

clone_size,v_call,j_call,d_call,cdr3_length,cdr3_nt,cdr3_aa
NA,TRBV5-5,TRBJ1-4,NA,13,TGTGCCAGCAGCTTCGCCGGTGGTGAAAAACTGTTTTTT,CASSFAGGEKLFF
NA,TRBV9,TRBJ2-5,TRBD1,16,TGTGCCAGCAGCGTTTCCACCGGGACAGTCCAAGAGACCCAGTACTTC,CASSVSTGTVQETQYF
NA,TRBV10-2,TRBJ1-1,TRBD1,14,TGCGCCAGCAGTCAGGGGGCGCGCGACACTGAAGCTTTCTTT,CASSQGARDTEAFF
NA,TRBV11-1,TRBJ1-4,NA,13,TGTGCCAGCAGCTTCGACAGTCGGGAAAAACTGTTTTTT,CASSFDSREKLFF
NA,TRBV9,TRBJ1-2,NA,14,TGTGCCAGCAGCGTAGATAAGAGGGGGTACGGCTACACCTTC,CASSVDKRGYGYTF
NA,TRBV6-5,TRBJ2-7,TRBD1,12,TGTGCCAGCAGTCGACAGGGGAGGGAGCAGTACTTC,CASSRQGREQYF
NA,TRBV5-4,TRBJ1-2,NA,15,TGTGCCAGCAGCTCCATTCCGGAGGGACGCTATGGCTACACCTTC,CASSSIPEGRYGYTF
once,TRBV18,TRBJ2-7,TRBD1,16,TGTGCCAGCTCTTTGGCTTCCCGGGACAGGGCCCACGAGCAGTACTTC,CASSLASRDRAHEQYF
once,TRBV7-9,TRBJ2-1,NA,16,TGTGCCAGCACGTGGGTCGGGGCAGGGAGGCACAATGAGCAGTTCTTC,CASTWVGAGRHNEQFF
NA,TRBV6-5,TRBJ2-2,TRBD1,15,TGTGCCAGCAGACAACAAGGGACAGTCACCGGGGAGCTGTTTTTT,CASRQQGTVTGELFF
NA,TRBV5-1,TRBJ1-5,NA,14,TGCGCCAGCAGCTTGGCAGGGTCGGGTCAGCCCCAGCATTTT,CASSLAGSGQPQHF
NA,TRBV2,TRBJ2-3,TRBD2,15,TGTGCCAGCAGTGAATGGCTAGCGGGAACAGATACGCAGTATTTT,CASSEWLAGTDTQYF
NA,TRBV7-2,TRBJ1-3,NA,15,TGTGCCAGCAGCTTACTTCAGGGTTCTGGAAACACCATATATTTT,CASSLLQGSGNTIYF
NA,TRBV5-1,TRBJ2-1,TRBD2,16,TGCGCCAGCAGCTTAATGGGACTAGCGGGAGGCGATGAGCAGTTCTTC,CASSLMGLAGGDEQFF
NA,TRBV19,TRBJ2-1,NA,14,TGTGCCAGTTCTCGGCAGGGATCCTACAATGAGCAGTTCTTC,CASSRQGSYNEQFF
NA,TRBV6-4,TRBJ2-7,NA,15,TGTGCCAGCAGGGAACAGGGAATTCCTACCTACGAGCAGTACTTC,CASREQGIPTYEQYF
NA,TRBV6-1,TRBJ2-6,NA,16,TGTGCCAGCAGTGAATTCAAGGGGCGTGGGGCCAACGTCCTGACTTTC,CASSEFKGRGANVLTF
NA,TRBV19,TRBJ1-1,TRBD1,15,TGTGCCAGTAGTCTCGGACAGGGAAGGGACACTGAAGCTTTCTTT,CASSLGQGRDTEAFF
NA,TRBV9,TRBJ1-5,NA,14,TGTGCCAGCAGCCCAGGGATCTCAAATCAGCCCCAGCATTTT,CASSPGISNQPQHF
NA,TRBV20-1,TRBJ1-2,NA,11,TGCAGTGCCACAAGACAGTATGGCTACACCTTC,CSATRQYGYTF